Listed here are 20 T cell receptor beta chains from one sample, sequenced in a study of blood T cell repertoires in COVID-19. TCRdb's copy holds only in-frame clones and misses some; the assay was immunoSEQ multiplex PCR. The sample has some 180,000 clones, 88% seen once. Sequencing used peripheral blood. The source is a man in his forties with active or convalescent COVID-19.

This clone has only one observation. The chain couples TRBV28 to TRBJ1-1, with D maybe TRBD1 (5 bases). V was clipped by 2 bases and J by 0 bases, with 7 bases between them. Germline CDR1 is MDHEN and CDR2 is SYDVKM. CDR3 size: 14 residues. DNA for the CDR3: TGTGCCAGCAGTTTAGGCAGGGTGAACACTGAAGCTTTCTTT. Protein sequence: CASSLGRVNTEAFF. Full variable domain (remainder filled in from reference TRBV28 and TRBJ1-1): DVKVTQSSRYLVKRTGEKVFLECVQDMDHENMFWYRQDPGLGLRLIYFSYDVKMKEKGDIPEGYSVSREKKERFSLILESASTNQTSMYLCASSLGRVNTEAFFGQGTRLTVV.

The V gene is TRBV18, the J gene TRBJ2-1; 7 bases match TRBD2. The CDR3 runs 15 residues. Germline trimming cut 2 bases from V and 3 bases from J; bases unmatched to any gene: 4. The germline gives CDR1 KGHSH, CDR2 LQKENI. CDR3 DNA sequence: TGTGCCAGCTCACCAGGCGGGGGAAACTACAATGAGCAGTTCTTC. It encodes CASSPGGGNYNEQFF.

The gene calls are TRBV29-1 and TRBJ1-2; 7 bases agree with TRBD1. V was pared by 6 bases and J by 4 bases, with 11 bases of the junction left unmatched. Germline CDR1 SQVTM, CDR2 ANQGSEA. The CDR3 extends over 14 amino acids. Here the CDR3 DNA reads TGCAGCGTCGGGCACCCGGGACAGTCCTATGGCTACACCTTC. Translating it yields CSVGHPGQSYGYTF.

The genes are TRBV15 and TRBJ2-7, with D possibly being TRBD2 (6 bases). The CDR3 is 14 amino acids. Germline CDR1 reads LNHNV; CDR2 reads YYDKDF (reference sequence). V was clipped by 6 bases and J by 2 bases, with 14 bases between them. The CDR3 DNA is TGTGCCACCAGTTCCAGGAGCGGGCCCTACGAGCAGTACTTC. Amino acid sequence: CATSSRSGPYEQYF.

The chain has TRBV2 and TRBJ1-1; D gene unclear. The CDR3 length is 12 residues. V gave up 8 bases and J gave up 4 bases, with 11 bases separating them. Looked up from germline, CDR1 is SNHLY and CDR2 is FYNNEI. This CDR3 reads CASQWEGTEAFF. In nucleotides, the CDR3 is TGTGCCAGCCAATGGGAGGGCACTGAAGCTTTCTTT.

The rearrangement uses TRBV29-1 and TRBJ1-5; D possibly corresponds to TRBD1 (6 bases). Trimming left V 4 bases short and J 4 bases short, with 14 bases between. Germline values: CDR1 SQVTM, CDR2 ANQGSEA. This CDR3 contains 14 residues. The CDR3 here is CSVVYGQRNQPQHF. The CDR3 nucleotides read TGCAGCGTTGTATACGGACAGAGAAATCAGCCCCAGCATTTT. The full variable domain, with the rest looked up from reference TRBV29-1 and TRBJ1-5, is SAVISQKPSRDICQRGTSLTIQCQVDSQVTMMFWYRQQPGQSLTLIATANQGSEATYESGFVIDKFPISRPNLTFSTLTVSNMSPEDSSIYLCSVVYGQRNQPQHFGDGTRLSIL.

This clone was picked up one time. The chain uses TRBV18 and TRBJ1-5; no clear D gene. Trimming stripped 0 bases from V and 0 bases from J, with 9 bases between. This CDR3 spans 16 amino acids. CDR1 and CDR2 from the germline V gene are KGHSH and LQKENI. CDR3 DNA: TGTGCCAGCTCACCACCGGGCGCAGATAGCAATCAGCCCCAGCATTTT. It codes for CASSPPGADSNQPQHF.

V and J are TRBV7-9 and TRBJ1-5; tentative D call: TRBD1 (6 bases). Per germline, CDR1 SEHNR and CDR2 FQNEAQ (reference sequence). The CDR3 totals 18 residues. Trimming removed 4 bases from V and 5 bases from J, with 24 bases in between. CDR3 in DNA: TGTGCCAGCAGCTCTTCTATGATCACAGGGATAGGGGATCAGCCCCAGCATTTT. This gives the protein CASSSSMITGIGDQPQHF. Complete variable domain (other parts from reference TRBV7-9 and TRBJ1-5): DTGVSQNPRHKITKRGQNVTFRCDPISEHNRLYWYRQTLGQGPEFLTYFQNEAQLEKSRLLSDRFSAERPKGSFSTLEIQRTEQGDSAMYLCASSSSMITGIGDQPQHFGDGTRLSIL.

The CDR3 nucleotides read TGTGCCAGCAGTTACTCGGCGGGGGGGGATGAGCAGTTCTTC. Protein: CASSYSAGGDEQFF. The chain joins TRBV6-5 to TRBJ2-1, with 9 bases matching TRBD2. J was trimmed by 8 bases and V by 0 bases; bases with no gene match: 2. The CDR3 loop spans 14 amino acids. Germline loops: CDR1 MNHEY, CDR2 SVGAGI.

This chain links TRBV5-6 with TRBJ1-2; D gene unclear. The germline CDR1 and CDR2 sequences are SGHDT and YYEEEE. CDR3 length: 13 amino acids. V was pared by 2 bases and J by 7 bases, with 12 bases between. The CDR3 sequence is CASSFKGAGGYTF. CDR3 nucleotides: TGTGCCAGCAGCTTTAAGGGAGCGGGTGGCTACACCTTC.

The V call is TRBV7-2, the J call TRBJ2-7; D is ambiguous. The V end was cut by 5 bases, the J end by 3 bases, with 5 bases between. This CDR3 is 11 amino acids long. CDR1 and CDR2 (germline): SGHTA, FQGNSA. CDR3 loop: CASSRYYEQYF. The CDR3 DNA reads as TGTGCCAGCAGCCGCTACTACGAGCAGTACTTC.

CDR3 in amino acids: CASSLSGQGNQPQHF. CDR3 nucleotides: TGTGCCAGCAGCTTGTCGGGACAGGGCAATCAGCCCCAGCATTTT. The chain joins TRBV5-4 to TRBJ1-5; the match to TRBD1 covers 8 bases. This CDR3 has 15 amino acids. V shed 1 base and J 2 bases; nucleotides not matched to a gene: 2. Germline V gives CDR1 SGHNT, CDR2 YYREEE (reference sequence).

The chain is built from TRBV9 and TRBJ2-3; 16 nucleotides agree with TRBD2. Germline loops: CDR1 SGDLS, CDR2 YYNGEE. The CDR3 sequence is 18 residues long. V was clipped by 1 base and J by 2 bases; unmatched bases: 4. The CDR3 sequence: CASSVRGLAGGNTDTQYF. CDR3 bases: TGTGCCAGCAGCGTACGGGGACTAGCGGGGGGGAACACAGATACGCAGTATTTT.

The chain links TRBV10-1 to TRBJ1-4, with a tentative D call TRBD1 (6 bases). V lost 7 bases to trimming and J lost 10 bases, with 16 bases between them. The CDR3 is made up of 13 amino acids. The germline V gene has CDR1 WNHNN and CDR2 SYGVQD (reference sequence). CDR3 loop: CASILTGPVKLFF. The CDR3 DNA is TGCGCCAGCATTTTAACAGGGCCGGTAAAACTGTTTTTT.

The chain joins TRBV28 to TRBJ2-5, with D hard to call. Germline CDR1 and CDR2: MDHEN and SYDVKM. Between the trimmed V and J ends, which lost 6 bases and 2 bases, there was a span of 4 bases. The CDR3 length is 11 residues. The CDR3 region is CASRSQETQYF. In DNA form, the CDR3 reads TGTGCCAGCAGATCGCAAGAGACCCAGTACTTC.

This clone was detected only once. Here the CDR3 reads CASSLGTGGMGEQFF. CDR3 DNA sequence: TGCGCCAGCAGCCTAGGAACGGGGGGAATGGGCGAGCAGTTCTTC. V gene TRBV5-1 combines with J gene TRBJ2-1, with 7 bases identical to TRBD2. The CDR3 is made up of 15 amino acids. The J segment lost 10 bases and the V segment lost 4 bases, leaving 14 bases of the junction unmatched. Germline values: CDR1 SGHRS, CDR2 YFSETQ. The full variable domain, rest sourced from reference TRBV5-1 and TRBJ2-1, is KAGVTQTPRYLIKTRGQQVTLSCSPISGHRSVSWYQQTPGQGLQFLFEYFSETQRNKGNFPGRFSGRQFSNSRSEMNVSTLELGDSALYLCASSLGTGGMGEQFFGPGTRLTVL.

This clone was detected only once. V gene TRBV7-9 combines with J gene TRBJ2-5; 9 nucleotides match TRBD1. In germline, CDR1 is SEHNR, CDR2 FQNEAQ (reference sequence). The CDR3 has 15 amino acids. Trimming took 5 bases from V and 5 from J; bases not matched to a gene: 9. The CDR3 region is CASSMGQGISETQYF. Here the CDR3 DNA reads TGTGCCAGCAGCATGGGACAGGGTATATCGGAGACCCAGTACTTC. The full variable domain, completed using reference TRBV7-9 and TRBJ2-5, is DTGVSQNPRHKITKRGQNVTFRCDPISEHNRLYWYRQTLGQGPEFLTYFQNEAQLEKSRLLSDRFSAERPKGSFSTLEIQRTEQGDSAMYLCASSMGQGISETQYFGPGTRLLVL.

The rearrangement links TRBV7-2 to TRBJ2-1; 9 bases align to TRBD1. The germline gives CDR1 SGHTA, CDR2 FQGNSA. The V gene end was trimmed by 6 bases and the J gene end by 4 bases; junction bases not matched to a gene: 7. CDR3 length equals 15 residues. Here the CDR3 reads CASRFGQGSYNEQFF. CDR3 coding DNA: TGTGCCAGCAGGTTTGGACAGGGGTCGTACAATGAGCAGTTCTTC.

The rearrangement joins TRBV6-6 to TRBJ2-2; no firm D call. The CDR3 loop spans 14 amino acids. Trimming removed 2 bases at V and 6 bases at J, with 10 bases between. The germline V gene encodes CDR1 MNHNY and CDR2 SVGAGI (reference sequence). The CDR3 nucleotides are TGTGCCAGCAGTTACGTAGCTTTTTCCGGGGAGCTGTTTTTT. The encoded protein is CASSYVAFSGELFF.

This clone was observed a handful of times. The V and J genes are TRBV28 and TRBJ2-2, with D possibly TRBD2 on 5 matching bases. Germline lookup yields CDR1 MDHEN and CDR2 SYDVKM. This CDR3 has 15 amino acids. Trimming removed 8 bases at V and 1 base at J, with 14 bases between. The CDR3 DNA sequence: TGTGCCAGCCTTGACTATGGTCGGAACACCGGGGAGCTGTTTTTT. This codes for CASLDYGRNTGELFF.